The 32 T cell receptor beta chains in this list originate from one sample, sequenced in a study of shared clonotypes between healthy human individuals. TCRdb's table, derived via immunoSEQ multiplex PCR, lists solely in-frame clones and lacks some. This table holds some 2,100,000 clones, about 92% found once. CD45RO negativity and positive selection for CCR7 defined naive CD8 cells, a population that excluded terminally differentiated effector memory CD45RA+ cells. Sequenced input: naive CD8+ T cells from PBMCs. The receptor set was obtained from a man aged 18 to 30 in good health. Some clones in this sample may be carry-over from other donors' samples.

The genes are TRBV2 and TRBJ2-7; D gene ambiguous. Germline V gene data show CDR1 as SNHLY and CDR2 as FYNNEI. The CDR3 loop spans 13 amino acids. Trimming left V 11 bases short and J 2 bases short, with 16 bases between. Written as DNA, the CDR3 is TGTGCCTCGGTGGCCGGGTCAGCCTACGAGCAGTACTTC. Translating it yields CASVAGSAYEQYF.

This clone occurred a few times. V gene TRBV19 combines with J gene TRBJ2-1, with D possibly TRBD1 on 6 matching bases. There are 15 residues in the CDR3. V was clipped by 3 bases and J by 4 bases, with 13 bases between them. In germline, CDR1 is LNHDA, CDR2 SQIVND (reference sequence). DNA of the CDR3: TGTGCCAGTAGTATCTACGGGACATCGTACAATGAGCAGTTCTTC. Translated, it gives CASSIYGTSYNEQFF.

V gene TRBV28 combines with J gene TRBJ2-5, with D possibly being TRBD1 (5 bases). The CDR3 length is 14 residues. The germline gives CDR1 MDHEN, CDR2 SYDVKM. Deletions cut 3 bases from V and 4 bases from J, with 12 bases between. CDR3 in amino acids: CASSLDTLGETQYF. The CDR3 DNA reads TGTGCCAGCAGTTTGGACACTCTGGGAGAGACCCAGTACTTC.

This chain connects TRBV5-5 to TRBJ2-5; a possible D gene is TRBD1 (5 bases). The CDR3 spans 15 residues. The V gene's germline CDR1 is SGHKS and CDR2 YYEKEE (reference sequence). V lost 0 bases and J lost 4, with 13 bases in between. CDR3 nucleotides: TGTGCCAGCAGCTTGGACAGGATTATGGGAGAGACCCAGTACTTC. Protein: CASSLDRIMGETQYF.

A few counts support this clone. This CDR3 reads CASSRPTGRDTEAFF. In nucleotides, the CDR3 is TGTGCCAGCTCTCGGCCCACGGGTAGAGACACTGAAGCTTTCTTT. The V gene is TRBV7-9, the J gene TRBJ1-1; D unclear. V dropped 8 bases and J dropped 3 bases, with 19 bases sitting between them. This CDR3 comprises 15 residues. Germline loops: CDR1 SEHNR, CDR2 FQNEAQ (reference sequence).

V is TRBV27 and J is TRBJ2-7; 7 bases are a match to TRBD1. The germline V gene has CDR1 MNHEY and CDR2 SMNVEV (reference sequence). The trim removed 6 bases at V and 3 bases at J, leaving 11 bases unmatched. The CDR3 length is 15 residues. The CDR3 coding sequence is TGTGCCAGCAGCCTGATCCGGGACAGTGTCTACGAGCAGTACTTC. Translating gives CASSLIRDSVYEQYF.

This chain uses TRBV29-1 with TRBJ2-7; the D gene is possibly TRBD2 (6 bases). CDR1 is SQVTM, CDR2 ANQGSEA, per germline. V was pared by 6 bases and J by 0 bases, with 12 bases between. The length of the CDR3 is 13 residues. CDR3 protein: CSVGGAHSYEQYF. In DNA form, the CDR3 reads TGCAGCGTGGGCGGGGCGCACTCCTACGAGCAGTACTTC.

The rearrangement links TRBV7-9 to TRBJ2-7, with 12 bases identical to TRBD1. This CDR3 has 16 amino acids. Germline-derived CDR1 and CDR2 are SEHNR and FQNEAQ (reference sequence). Germline trimming cut 2 bases from V and 6 bases from J; bases unmatched to any gene: 8. The CDR3 DNA sequence: TGTGCCAGCAGCTTACCGTCCGGGACAGGGGGCCCCGAGCAGTACTTC. This sequence encodes CASSLPSGTGGPEQYF. The whole variable domain, remainder taken from reference TRBV7-9 and TRBJ2-7, is DTGVSQNPRHKITKRGQNVTFRCDPISEHNRLYWYRQTLGQGPEFLTYFQNEAQLEKSRLLSDRFSAERPKGSFSTLEIQRTEQGDSAMYLCASSLPSGTGGPEQYFGPGTRLTVT.

This clone was detected only once. J is TRBJ2-1 and V is TRBV5-1; D perhaps matches TRBD2 (6 bases). This CDR3 spans 12 amino acids. Germline CDR1 is SGHRS and CDR2 is YFSETQ. V was cut by 6 bases and J by 11 bases, with 15 bases left in between. The CDR3 bases are TGCGCCAGCACTATGGGAGGTGGGCAGCAGTTCTTC. It is translated as CASTMGGGQQFF.

This clone was seen once. The chain is built from TRBV9 and TRBJ2-1; 10 nucleotides align to TRBD2. The CDR3 is made up of 17 amino acids. V was clipped by 3 bases and J by 3 bases; unmatched bases: 9. Germline V gives CDR1 SGDLS, CDR2 YYNGEE. CDR3 DNA sequence: TGTGCCAGCAGCGCCGGGACCGGGACTAGCGTCTACAATGAGCAGTTCTTC. Amino acids: CASSAGTGTSVYNEQFF.

As for this clone: The sample carries other DNA sequences with the same CDR3. The chain uses TRBV5-1 and TRBJ2-1, with no clear D. Looked up from germline, CDR1 is SGHRS and CDR2 is YFSETQ. V was trimmed by 1 base and J by 8 bases, leaving 4 bases between them. The CDR3 has 11 amino acids. The CDR3 coding sequence is TGCGCCAGCAGCTTGTCCGATGAGCAGTTCTTC. It translates to CASSLSDEQFF.

This chain links TRBV11-1 with TRBJ2-1, with a weak D call TRBD1 (6 bases). Germline loops: CDR1 SGHAT, CDR2 FQDESV (reference sequence). Deletions cut 6 bases from V and 8 bases from J, with 26 bases between. CDR3 size: 17 residues. The CDR3 region has the DNA TGTGCCAGCAGGTCTTACCCCCGACAGGAAACCGGCGATGAGCAGTTCTTC. This codes for CASRSYPRQETGDEQFF.

Turning to this clone: Other DNA sequences in the sample encode the same CDR3. The chain combines TRBV6-1 with TRBJ2-7; no firm D call. This CDR3 region has 13 residues. Trimming stripped 0 bases from V and 1 base from J, with 4 bases between. The germline CDR1 and CDR2 sequences are MNHNS and SASEGT. CDR3 sequence: CASSEAASYEQYF. DNA for the CDR3: TGTGCCAGCAGTGAAGCGGCTTCCTACGAGCAGTACTTC.

J is TRBJ1-2 and V is TRBV2, with D maybe TRBD1 (6 bases). Germline lookup yields CDR1 SNHLY and CDR2 FYNNEI. The V end was cut by 2 bases, the J end by 8 bases, with 12 bases between. The CDR3 contains 13 residues. The DNA for the CDR3 is TGTGCCAGCAGTGAAAGGGGGGGCATAGGCTACACCTTC. Amino acids: CASSERGGIGYTF. Full variable domain (missing parts from reference TRBV2 and TRBJ1-2): EPEVTQTPSHQVTQMGQEVILRCVPISNHLYFYWYRQILGQKVEFLVSFYNNEISEKSEIFDDQFSVERPDGSNFTLKIRSTKLEDSAMYFCASSERGGIGYTFGSGTRLTVV.

This clone has a single count. Within the sample, other DNA sequences also encode this same CDR3. The chain employs TRBV19 and TRBJ2-7, with TRBD2 identical over 8 bases. Germline V gives CDR1 LNHDA, CDR2 SQIVND (reference sequence). The trim removed 6 bases at V and 0 bases at J, leaving 7 bases unmatched. CDR3 length: 15 residues. CDR3 in DNA: TGTGCCAGTAGCCCCGGACTAGCCGGCTCCTACGAGCAGTACTTC. Protein: CASSPGLAGSYEQYF.

The chain has TRBV7-9 and TRBJ2-2, with TRBD1 as a possible D gene (6 bases). Germline V gene data show CDR1 as SEHNR and CDR2 as FQNEAQ (reference sequence). Trimming pared 2 bases from V and 6 bases from J, leaving 10 bases between. The CDR3 is made up of 14 amino acids. CDR3 DNA: TGTGCCAGCAGCTTATTAGGGGGTCCCGGGGAGCTGTTTTTT. This sequence encodes CASSLLGGPGELFF.

The rearrangement links TRBV4-3 to TRBJ1-2; D is ambiguous. Trimming took 0 bases from V and 8 from J, leaving 19 bases between them. CDR3 length equals 16 residues. CDR1 and CDR2 (germline): LGHNA, YSLEER. CDR3 residues: CASSQEPTASKDGYTF. CDR3 sequence (DNA): TGCGCCAGCAGCCAAGAGCCCACGGCCTCGAAGGACGGCTACACCTTC.

As regards this clone: Other DNA sequences in the same sample also yield this CDR3. This CDR3 reads CASSFGVEQYF. Here the CDR3 DNA reads TGTGCCAGCAGTTTTGGAGTCGAGCAGTACTTC. The chain employs TRBV27 and TRBJ2-7; unclear D gene. The germline CDR1 and CDR2 sequences are MNHEY and SMNVEV (reference sequence). The V gene lost 3 bases and the J gene lost 6 bases, with 6 bases spanning the gap. The CDR3 is made up of 11 amino acids.

CDR3 sequence: CASSLLSRSYNEQFF. In nucleotides, the CDR3 is TGTGCCAGCAGTTTATTGTCCCGCTCCTACAATGAGCAGTTCTTC. The chain is built from TRBV28 and TRBJ2-1; D is uncertain. The V and J ends lost 1 base and 0 bases respectively, with 7 bases between them. This CDR3 is built from 15 residues. Germline CDR1 and CDR2: MDHEN and SYDVKM.

The count of this clone is one. The rearrangement links TRBV9 to TRBJ2-7, with 15 bases lining up with TRBD2. CDR1 SGDLS and CDR2 YYNGEE come from the germline V gene. With V trimmed by 3 bases and J by 2 bases, 3 bases remained unmatched. CDR3 length equals 16 residues. The CDR3 here is CASSEGLAGGTYEQYF. DNA for the CDR3: TGTGCCAGCAGCGAGGGACTAGCGGGAGGAACCTACGAGCAGTACTTC.

V is TRBV9 and J is TRBJ2-1, with D possibly TRBD2 on 6 matching bases. The CDR3 loop spans 15 amino acids. V dropped 4 bases and J dropped 0 bases, with 11 bases sitting between them. Per germline, CDR1 SGDLS and CDR2 YYNGEE. The CDR3 DNA follows: TGTGCCAGCAGCTCCCGGGGGAACTCCTACAATGAGCAGTTCTTC. This codes for CASSSRGNSYNEQFF.

The chain recombines TRBV4-1 with TRBJ1-2, with D unresolved. The CDR3 covers 15 residues. Trimming stripped 4 bases from V and 0 bases from J, with 12 bases between. The V gene's germline CDR1 is MGHRA and CDR2 YSYEKL. CDR3 in DNA: TGCGCCAGCAGCCCTCTCAGCCACCCTAACTATGGCTACACCTTC. Its protein is CASSPLSHPNYGYTF.

The chain combines TRBV4-1 with TRBJ2-5; D gene ambiguous. The DNA end favors TRBJ2-7, so the J call may be wrong. From germline, CDR1 is MGHRA and CDR2 YSYEKL. CDR3 length: 16 residues. DNA of the CDR3: TGCGCCAGCAGCCAAGATCCCGGCTGGCGCCCCTACGAGCAGTACTTC. As protein: CASSQDPGWRPYEQYF.

The V gene is TRBV4-1, the J gene TRBJ1-5, with 8 bases matching TRBD1. From germline, CDR1 is MGHRA and CDR2 YSYEKL. The CDR3 has 18 residues. V lost 0 bases to trimming and J lost 1 base; unmatched junction nucleotides: 8. In DNA, the CDR3 is TGCGCCAGCAGCCAAGATCCCCAGGGGGCGCACAGCAATCAGCCCCAGCATTTT. Its translation is CASSQDPQGAHSNQPQHF.

The gene calls are TRBV10-3 and TRBJ2-7; tentative D call: TRBD2 (5 bases). The CDR3 consists of 16 residues. Trimming shortened V by 2 bases and J by 2 bases, and 16 bases separated the two germline ends. Looked up from germline, CDR1 is ENHRY and CDR2 is SYGVKD. CDR3 residues: CAISETYLAQAYEQYF. In DNA form, the CDR3 reads TGTGCCATCAGTGAGACATATCTAGCACAAGCCTACGAGCAGTACTTC.

The V gene is TRBV6-1, the J gene TRBJ2-6, with D tentatively TRBD2 (6 bases). CDR1 is MNHNS and CDR2 is SASEGT in the germline V gene. Trimming left V 6 bases short and J 4 bases short, with 13 bases between. This CDR3 is built from 15 residues. The CDR3 DNA sequence: TGTGCCAGCAGGTTTCTAGCGACGGGGGCCAACGTCCTGACTTTC. Translation: CASRFLATGANVLTF.

The V call is TRBV28, the J call TRBJ2-2; 7 bases map to TRBD2. J was trimmed by 2 bases and V by 3 bases; bases with no gene match: 9. This CDR3 region has 17 residues. The germline gives CDR1 MDHEN, CDR2 SYDVKM. The CDR3 protein is CASSFNVASGNTGELFF. CDR3 coding DNA: TGTGCCAGCAGTTTTAATGTGGCTAGCGGAAACACCGGGGAGCTGTTTTTT.

The chain recombines TRBV7-9 with TRBJ2-7, with 14 bases matching TRBD2. From germline, CDR1 is SEHNR and CDR2 FQNEAQ (reference sequence). This CDR3 spans 18 amino acids. With 5 bases clipped from V and 2 bases from J, the junction kept 11 bases outside the gene matches. In nucleotides, the CDR3 is TGTGCCAGCAGCGCCAGTCCCGGGACTAGCGGGAGTGCCTACGAGCAGTACTTC. It translates to CASSASPGTSGSAYEQYF.

The chain is built from TRBV5-1 and TRBJ2-7; 10 positions match TRBD1. The germline V gene encodes CDR1 SGHRS and CDR2 YFSETQ. Trimming cost V 4 bases and J 4 bases; bases outside gene matches: 8. The CDR3 covers 15 residues. This CDR3 is CASSVGTGARYEQYF. For the CDR3, the DNA is TGCGCCAGCAGCGTCGGGACAGGGGCACGTTACGAGCAGTACTTC.

J is TRBJ1-3 and V is TRBV19; no definite D call. In germline, CDR1 is LNHDA, CDR2 SQIVND (reference sequence). CDR3 length equals 15 residues. V lost 6 bases and J lost 0, with 12 bases in between. This CDR3 is CASSLFGGSGNTIYF. In nucleotides, the CDR3 is TGTGCCAGTAGCCTATTCGGAGGCTCTGGAAACACCATATATTTT. The full variable domain, in which reference TRBV19 and TRBJ1-3 provide the parts outside the CDR3, is DGGITQSPKYLFRKEGQNVTLSCEQNLNHDAMYWYRQDPGQGLRLIYYSQIVNDFQKGDIAEGYSVSREKKESFPLTVTSAQKNPTAFYLCASSLFGGSGNTIYFGEGSWLTVV.

The chain employs TRBV19 and TRBJ1-1; 9 nucleotides agree with TRBD1. With V trimmed by 6 bases and J by 5 bases, 7 bases remained unmatched. Germline V CDR1 and CDR2: LNHDA, SQIVND (reference sequence). CDR3 size: 14 residues. The CDR3 sequence: CASRPQGAVTEAFF. The CDR3 DNA sequence: TGTGCCAGTAGGCCACAGGGGGCAGTAACTGAAGCTTTCTTT. Full variable domain (missing parts from reference TRBV19 and TRBJ1-1): DGGITQSPKYLFRKEGQNVTLSCEQNLNHDAMYWYRQDPGQGLRLIYYSQIVNDFQKGDIAEGYSVSREKKESFPLTVTSAQKNPTAFYLCASRPQGAVTEAFFGQGTRLTVV.

This clone was picked up one time. The CDR3: CASSGETGQDNEKLFF. CDR3 DNA sequence: TGTGCCAGTTCTGGGGAAACCGGTCAGGATAATGAAAAACTGTTTTTT. V usage is TRBV19 and J usage is TRBJ1-4; D is uncertain. The germline V and J ends were trimmed by 8 bases and 4 bases, with 20 bases remaining between them. CDR3 length equals 16 residues. Germline lookup yields CDR1 LNHDA and CDR2 SQIVND (reference sequence).